The clone carrying this TCR beta chain was detected only a few times. The study recruited people aged 18 to 89 years across 20 to 30 US areas. Participant-reported clinical history was the basis for cohort assignment. The data belong to a study of blood T cell repertoires in COVID-19. Across the study: Acute and convalescent COVID-19 samples came from the United States, Italy and Spain. T cells, B-cell-depleted T cells, or PBMCs supplied cDNA or gDNA.

The CDR3 length is 14 residues. Germline assignment: CDR1 MDHEN and CDR2 SYDVKM. The ends were cut back, 5 bases at V and 4 bases at J, with 14 bases in the middle. Libraries were prepared by immunoSEQ multiplex PCR; TCRdb keeps only in-frame clonotypes and omits some of them. The table includes approximately 180,000 clones, around three quarters detected once. The J gene is TRBJ1-1, the V gene TRBV28, with a possible D match to TRBD1 (5 bases). The TCR comes from a woman between 50 and 59 years old with acute COVID-19. The sequenced sample was PBMCs or T cells enriched from blood (not recorded which). The CDR3: CASSPTAILTEAFF. The CDR3 bases are TGTGCCAGCAGTCCGACAGCGATTCTCACTGAAGCTTTCTTT.